The 25 T cell receptor beta chains below were found in one sample sequenced in a study of blood T cell repertoires in COVID-19 (TCRdb year 2020). Libraries came from the immunoSEQ multiplex PCR assay. What TCRdb holds here is the immuneACCESS table cut down to in-frame rearrangements. Part of the clones is not present; checked against another copy, under half of the missing clones reflect an unresolved V gene, and the others are unexplained. Present in this sample are some 120,000 clones, less than 90% of which were seen just once. The ten top clones hold around 2.3% of the sample. The sample consisted of peripheral blood. The receptors here all came from a man aged 25 to 40 with acute or convalescent COVID-19.

This sequence joins TRBV6-2 or TRBV6-3 and TRBJ2-2; D call uncertain. Per germline, CDR1 MNHEY and CDR2 SVGEGT. The V end lost 6 bases, the J end lost 7 bases, and 15 bases lay between the germline ends. The length of the CDR3 is 14 residues. For the CDR3, the DNA is TGTGCCAGCAGCACCGTGCTAGGCGTCGGGGAGCTGTTTTTT. Residues: CASSTVLGVGELFF.

This rearrangement joins TRBV3-1 (or the pseudogene TRBV3-2) to TRBJ1-1, with 8 bases identical to TRBD1. V lost 8 bases and J lost 1; bases outside the gene matches: 6. The CDR3 totals 14 residues. Germline-derived CDR1 and CDR2 are LGHDT and YNNKEL (reference sequence). The CDR3 protein is CASGGGTGNTEAFF. Written as DNA, the CDR3 is TGTGCCAGCGGAGGCGGGACAGGGAACACTGAAGCTTTCTTT.

This clone was found a few times. V usage is TRBV9 and J usage is TRBJ2-1, with D perhaps matching TRBD2 (5 bases). The CDR3 is 15 amino acids. The V gene lost 0 bases and the J gene lost 3 bases, with 10 bases spanning the gap. Germline CDR1 SGDLS, CDR2 YYNGEE. The CDR3 coding sequence is TGTGCCAGCAGCGTAGGCGGGCGAAACTACAATGAGCAGTTCTTC. This gives the protein CASSVGGRNYNEQFF.

The chain combines TRBV5-4 with TRBJ1-4; D is possibly TRBD1 (5 bases). The germline V and J ends were trimmed by 3 bases and 3 bases, with 12 bases remaining between them. This CDR3 has 15 residues. In germline, CDR1 is SGHNT, CDR2 YYREEE (reference sequence). The CDR3 reads CASSSFGASNEKLFF. CDR3 DNA: TGTGCCAGCAGCTCTTTTGGGGCGTCTAATGAAAAACTGTTTTTT.

J is TRBJ2-7 and V is TRBV30; 10 nucleotides agree with TRBD1. Germline V CDR1 and CDR2: GTSNPN, SVGIG (reference sequence). V lost 0 bases, J lost 4 bases, and 6 bases stayed unmatched. The CDR3 totals 15 residues. In DNA form, the CDR3 reads TGTGCCTGGAGTGTACTGACAGGGGGCGTATACGAGCAGTACTTC. Translated, it gives CAWSVLTGGVYEQYF.

The rearrangement links TRBV7-9 to TRBJ2-3; a weak D match, TRBD2 (5 bases). Looked up from germline, CDR1 is SEHNR and CDR2 is FQNEAQ (reference sequence). Trimming stripped 1 base from V and 5 bases from J, with 10 bases between. The length of the CDR3 is 14 residues. The CDR3: CASSLDLAVDTQYF. In DNA, the CDR3 is TGTGCCAGCAGCTTAGATCTAGCAGTAGATACGCAGTATTTT.

V gene TRBV24-1 combines with J gene TRBJ2-1; 8 nucleotides line up with TRBD2. The CDR3 is 15 residues long. Germline assignment: CDR1 KGHDR and CDR2 SFDVKD. J gave up 2 bases and V 6 bases, and 5 bases lay outside the gene matches. DNA of the CDR3: TGTGCCACCAGTAGTACTAGCGGAGCCTACAATGAGCAGTTCTTC. Translation gives CATSSTSGAYNEQFF.

V is TRBV4-1 and J is TRBJ2-5, with D possibly matching TRBD2 (6 bases). V shed 2 bases and J shed 4 bases, with 8 bases lying between them. CDR1 is MGHRA and CDR2 is YSYEKL in the germline V gene. This CDR3 is built from 13 residues. DNA of the CDR3: TGCGCCAGCAGCCAATGGCGGGGAGAGACCCAGTACTTC. As protein: CASSQWRGETQYF.

This CDR3 reads CASSQRDRGGFGNQPQHF. CDR3 DNA sequence: TGTGCCAGCAGCCAGCGGGACAGGGGGGGTTTCGGCAATCAGCCCCAGCATTTT. The chain employs TRBV3-1 (or the pseudogene TRBV3-2) and TRBJ1-5, with 11 nucleotides matching TRBD1. V gave up 3 bases and J gave up 2 bases; unmatched junction bases: 9. The length of the CDR3 is 18 residues. Germline V gene data show CDR1 as LGHDT and CDR2 as YNNKEL (reference sequence).

The V gene is TRBV11-2, the J gene TRBJ2-3, with TRBD2 as a possible D gene (6 bases). The CDR3 runs 15 residues. Germline CDR1 and CDR2: SGHAT and FQNNGV. V was cut by 6 bases and J by 1 base, with 14 bases left in between. The CDR3 spells CASSQTLAGTDTQYF. The CDR3 region has the DNA TGTGCCAGCAGTCAAACTTTAGCGGGCACAGATACGCAGTATTTT.

This clone has a single count. In DNA form, the CDR3 reads TGTGCCATCAGTATGGGGGGAGAGACCCAGTACTTC. Amino acid sequence: CAISMGGETQYF. The genes are TRBV10-3 and TRBJ2-5; D is perhaps TRBD2 (6 bases). The germline CDR1 and CDR2 sequences are ENHRY and SYGVKD. Trimming pared 5 bases from V and 4 bases from J, leaving 8 bases between. This CDR3 is 12 amino acids long.

The DNA of the CDR3 is TGTGCCAGTTCCGTAGGCGGGGGCAGCAATCAGCCCCAGCATTTT. Amino acid sequence: CASSVGGGSNQPQHF. The chain links TRBV19 to TRBJ1-5; weak D call: TRBD1 (6 bases). The V and J ends lost 8 bases and 1 base respectively, with 15 bases between them. This CDR3 has 15 amino acids. Germline values: CDR1 LNHDA, CDR2 SQIVND (reference sequence).

This chain links TRBV6-5 with TRBJ2-7; 7 bases line up with TRBD1. Germline CDR1 is MNHEY and CDR2 is SVGAGI. V trimming: 6 bases; J trimming: 6 bases; junction bases outside the gene matches: 5. The CDR3 contains 12 residues. The CDR3 loop is CASRRTGGEQYV. In nucleotides, the CDR3 is TGTGCCAGCAGGAGGACAGGCGGCGAGCAGTACGTC.

The chain links TRBV12-5 to TRBJ1-6; TRBD1 aligns across 7 bases. The V gene's germline CDR1 is LGHNT and CDR2 FRNRAP. J was trimmed by 7 bases and V by 6 bases; bases with no gene match: 12. The CDR3 runs 16 residues. CDR3 in DNA: TGTGCTAGTGGGGAGCGTACCGGGACAGCCAATTCACCCCTCCACTTT. This encodes CASGERTGTANSPLHF.

This chain links TRBV29-1 with TRBJ2-3; TRBD2 aligns across 9 bases. The CDR3 consists of 17 residues. Unmatched junction bases numbered 16, after V lost 5 bases and J lost 4 bases. The germline V gene has CDR1 SQVTM and CDR2 ANQGSEA. CDR3 nucleotide sequence: TGCAGCGTTCTTGGCGGGAGGGCCCAGATGTTGGCAGATACGCAGTATTTT. Its translation: CSVLGGRAQMLADTQYF.

J is TRBJ1-3 and V is TRBV7-9; D is ambiguous. V was pared by 3 bases and J by 5 bases, with 11 bases between. The CDR3 is 14 amino acids. CDR1 and CDR2 (germline): SEHNR, FQNEAQ (reference sequence). This chain's CDR3 is CASSLSVTRNTIYF. DNA of the CDR3: TGTGCCAGCAGCTTGAGCGTAACGCGAAACACCATATATTTT.

The chain is built from TRBV28 and TRBJ1-5; D unresolved. The V and J ends lost 5 bases and 3 bases respectively, with 11 bases between them. The CDR3 has 14 amino acids. Germline CDR1 MDHEN, CDR2 SYDVKM. In DNA, the CDR3 is TGTGCCAGCAGTGGGTCCGGGATCAATCAGCCCCAGCATTTT. Amino acids: CASSGSGINQPQHF.

This rearrangement joins TRBV5-1 to TRBJ1-2; 8 positions match TRBD1. CDR3 length: 14 residues. CDR1 SGHRS and CDR2 YFSETQ come from the germline V gene. With 0 bases clipped from V and 7 bases from J, the junction kept 5 bases outside the gene matches. The CDR3 bases are TGCGCCAGCAGCTTGGCCGGACAGGGTAGTGGCTACACCTTC. Protein product: CASSLAGQGSGYTF. The whole variable domain, filled in from reference TRBV5-1 and TRBJ1-2, reads KAGVTQTPRYLIKTRGQQVTLSCSPISGHRSVSWYQQTPGQGLQFLFEYFSETQRNKGNFPGRFSGRQFSNSRSEMNVSTLELGDSALYLCASSLAGQGSGYTFGSGTRLTVV.

This CDR3 reads CASSPTMSNQPQHF. As DNA, the CDR3 is TGTGCCAGCAGTCCCACAATGAGCAATCAGCCCCAGCATTTT. The rearrangement uses TRBV27 and TRBJ1-5; D unresolved. The CDR3 is 14 residues long. V lost 5 bases and J 1 base, leaving 9 bases between the germline ends. Germline-derived CDR1 and CDR2 are MNHEY and SMNVEV (reference sequence).

CDR3 nucleotides: TGCGCCAGCAGCCAAGGTAGACTAGCGGGGGCCCTGGACTCCTACAATGAGCAGTTCTTC. Translation: CASSQGRLAGALDSYNEQFF. The V and J genes are TRBV4-1 and TRBJ2-1; 12 bases map to TRBD2. CDR3 length: 20 amino acids. Trimming removed 1 base from V and 0 bases from J; junction bases left unmatched: 10. The germline V gene encodes CDR1 MGHRA and CDR2 YSYEKL.

The rearrangement uses TRBV5-1 and TRBJ2-1; 7 positions match TRBD2. CDR1 SGHRS and CDR2 YFSETQ come from the germline V gene. The CDR3 extends over 15 amino acids. Trimming removed 3 bases from V and 6 bases from J; junction bases left unmatched: 9. The CDR3 loop reads CASSSQSGAINEQFF. The DNA for the CDR3 is TGCGCCAGCAGCTCCCAAAGCGGGGCGATCAATGAGCAGTTCTTC.

In the case of this clone: At the DNA level, this CDR3 is encoded by other sequences in the same sample as well. The gene calls are TRBV6-5 and TRBJ2-3, with 9 nucleotides matching TRBD1. The V and J ends lost 7 bases and 1 base, in that order; junction bases with no gene match: 3. CDR3 size: 14 residues. The germline CDR1 and CDR2 sequences are MNHEY and SVGAGI. The CDR3, as DNA: TGTGCCAGCACCCGGGACAGGGGCACAGATACGCAGTATTTT. The encoded protein is CASTRDRGTDTQYF.

This chain connects TRBV7-2 to TRBJ2-1; D is ambiguous. The germline gives CDR1 SGHTA, CDR2 FQGNSA. V was cut by 1 base and J by 10 bases, with 5 bases left in between. The CDR3 length is 11 residues. The CDR3 DNA follows: TGTGCCAGCAGCTTAGGGGCGGAGCAGTTCTTC. It yields the protein CASSLGAEQFF.

The J gene is TRBJ1-1, the V gene TRBV4-3; D unclear. V was clipped by 0 bases and J by 1 base, with 9 bases between them. This CDR3 has 15 residues. Germline V gene data show CDR1 as LGHNA and CDR2 as YSLEER. CDR3: CASSQDVFGNTEAFF. The CDR3 DNA reads as TGCGCCAGCAGCCAAGACGTTTTCGGGAACACTGAAGCTTTCTTT.

This clone appeared a few times. This sequence joins TRBV6-2 or TRBV6-3 and TRBJ2-1; 10 bases line up with TRBD2. CDR1 is MNHEY, CDR2 SVGEGT, per germline. This CDR3 comprises 16 residues. V shed 2 bases, J shed 3 bases, and the junction held 4 bases outside the gene matches. DNA of the CDR3: TGTGCCAGCAGTTACCCCCGACTAGCGGGCTACAATGAGCAGTTCTTC. It translates to CASSYPRLAGYNEQFF.